In this sample, the clone carrying this T cell receptor (beta chain) turned up many times. This CDR3 comprises 13 residues. V dropped 3 bases and J dropped 1 base, with 8 bases sitting between them. Germline values: CDR1 DFQATT, CDR2 SNEGSKA (reference sequence). The sample originates from a study of T cells in Graves' hyperthyroidism and ophthalmopathy. Researchers amplified the TCR beta CDR3 regions from RNA transcripts. The HTBI primer set drove a first-round RT-PCR of the TCR CDR3. TCRdb re-analysed the multiplex PCR reads in MiXCR, keeping a single row per CDR3 protein. Among about 290,000 distinct CDR3 sequences listed, around 15% were seen once.

This TCR derives from a woman aged 45 to 65 with Graves' hyperthyroidism that later progressed to Graves' ophthalmopathy. J is TRBJ2-3 and V is TRBV20-1; D is possibly TRBD1 or TRBD2 (5 bases each). Material: blood. As DNA, the CDR3 is TGCAGTGCTAGTCAGGGAGGCACAGATACGCAGTATTTT. Translated, it gives CSASQGGTDTQYF.